This T cell receptor (beta chain) was captured by sequencing in a study of blood T cell repertoires in COVID-19. Study-level information: The United States, Italy and Spain were the sources of the acute and convalescent COVID-19 samples. Sources were T cells, B-cell-depleted T cells, or PBMCs; the material itself was cDNA or gDNA.

Per the original data handling: Counts of nucleated cells, estimated from reference gene primer amplification, were obtained. Method: immunoSEQ multiplex PCR; TCRdb's copy keeps in-frame clones and lacks some. That table gives V, J and clone size, and the DNA gave D and trimming. This sample has around 100,000 clones, with 88% found just once. The CDR3 covers 15 residues. Germline lookup yields CDR1 SGHTA and CDR2 FQGTGA. V was trimmed by 2 bases and J by 1 base, leaving 6 bases between them. The clonotype was recovered from a man older than 75 with acute or convalescent COVID-19. Sequenced input: peripheral blood. The chain has TRBV7-3 and TRBJ2-6; D not certain. For the CDR3, the DNA is TGTGCCAGCAGCTTACAGCGATCTGGGGCCAACGTCCTGACTTTC. Protein sequence: CASSLQRSGANVLTF.